The following is a T cell receptor (beta chain) sequence with its context. Antigen unknown. The data belong to a study of graft-versus-host responses after intestinal transplantation. CDR1 KGHSH and CDR2 LQKENI come from the germline V gene. This CDR3 comprises 14 residues. The junction had 7 bases not matched to a gene; V was cut back by 6 bases and J by 6 bases. Profiling relied on immunoSEQ multiplex PCR, and the TCRdb table lists in-frame clones only, not all of them. The sample yields over 45,000 clones, approximately 88% seen once. The source is a human donor who was the organ donor for an intestinal transplant. The V call is TRBV18, the J call TRBJ1-4; 7 positions match TRBD1. This sample comprised unstimulated CD4+ T cells sorted from spleen or lymph node cells, obtained before transplant. CDR3 bases: TGTGCCAGCTCTCCTAGGGGGCAGGATGAAAAACTGTTTTTT. Translation: CASSPRGQDEKLFF.